This entry describes one T cell receptor beta chain. Germline V gene data show CDR1 as LNHDA and CDR2 as SQIVND (reference sequence). V was clipped by 7 bases and J by 7 bases; unmatched bases: 10. The CDR3 length is 15 residues. Original processing notes: Reference gene primers were amplified, and this amplification served to estimate nucleated cell counts. TCRdb's table, derived via immunoSEQ multiplex PCR, lists solely in-frame clones and lacks some. The V and J calls and clone size are taken from that table; D and trimming were inferred from the DNA. The table records over 250,000 clones, 85% to 90% of them present only once. The data are from a study of blood T cell repertoires in COVID-19. At the level of the study: The samples span acute and convalescent COVID-19 from the United States, Italy and Spain.

In Seattle, patients joined the study during active infection and were tracked longitudinally. The sample consisted of peripheral blood. The rearrangement joins TRBV19 to TRBJ2-1, with 10 bases aligning to TRBD2. This clonotype was sampled from a woman between 45 and 60 years old with COVID-19, enrolled during active disease. CDR3 nucleotide sequence: TGTGCCAGTACTAGCGGGAGTCCTCCGTGGAATGAGCAGTTCTTC. This encodes CASTSGSPPWNEQFF.